This TCR beta chain stems from a study of T cell clones after liver transplantation. Findings and caveats of the study: The donor-reactive repertoire was only partly measurable in two subjects, lacking donor cells.

Here immunoSEQ multiplex PCR was the method, and the copy in TCRdb shows in-frame clones only, minus some. The sample has about 120,000 clones; about nine tenths are singletons. The V gene's germline CDR1 is LNHNV and CDR2 YYDKDF (reference sequence). Trimming took off 5 bases at V and 6 bases at J, with 12 bases between the two ends. The CDR3 consists of 13 residues. Details on this clone: Its matching antigen is unknown.

This rearrangement joins TRBV15 to TRBJ2-3; no clear D. The sequencing here drew on CD4+ T cells from blood, taken 12 months after liver transplant. This receptor was identified in a human patient who received a liver transplant. Certain T cells may be donor cells from the graft. The CDR3 region is CATSRLLVDTQYF. The CDR3 nucleotides are TGTGCCACCAGCCGCCTGCTCGTGGATACGCAGTATTTT.